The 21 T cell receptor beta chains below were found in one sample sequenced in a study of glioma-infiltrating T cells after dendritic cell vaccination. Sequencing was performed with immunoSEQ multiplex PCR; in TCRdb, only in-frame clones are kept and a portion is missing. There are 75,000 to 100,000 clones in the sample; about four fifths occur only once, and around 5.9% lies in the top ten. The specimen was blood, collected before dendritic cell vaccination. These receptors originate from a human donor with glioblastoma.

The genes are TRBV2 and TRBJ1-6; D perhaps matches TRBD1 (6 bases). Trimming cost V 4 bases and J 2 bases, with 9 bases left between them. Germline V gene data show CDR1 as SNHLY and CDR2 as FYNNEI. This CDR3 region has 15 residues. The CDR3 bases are TGTGCCAGCAGTGGGACAGCCACCTATAATTCACCCCTCCACTTT. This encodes CASSGTATYNSPLHF.

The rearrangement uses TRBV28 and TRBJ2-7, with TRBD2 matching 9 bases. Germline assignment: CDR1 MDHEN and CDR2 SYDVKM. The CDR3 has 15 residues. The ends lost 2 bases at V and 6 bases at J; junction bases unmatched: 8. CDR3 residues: CASSLGAGGSGEQYF. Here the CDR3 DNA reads TGTGCCAGCAGTTTAGGAGCGGGAGGTTCCGGCGAGCAGTACTTC.

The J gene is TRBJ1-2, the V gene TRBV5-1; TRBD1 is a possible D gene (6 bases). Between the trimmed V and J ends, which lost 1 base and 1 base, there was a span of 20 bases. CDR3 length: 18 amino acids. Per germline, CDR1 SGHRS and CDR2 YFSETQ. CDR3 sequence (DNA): TGCGCCAGCAGCTTGAACACGGTAAACAGGGTGAATAACTATGGCTACACCTTC. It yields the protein CASSLNTVNRVNNYGYTF.

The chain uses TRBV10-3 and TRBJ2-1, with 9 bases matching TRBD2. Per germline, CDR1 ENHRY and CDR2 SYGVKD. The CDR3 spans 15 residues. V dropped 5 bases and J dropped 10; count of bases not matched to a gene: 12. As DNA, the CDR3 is TGTGCCATCAGTTACCAGGGACTAGCTCTGGTCGAGCAGTTCTTC. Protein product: CAISYQGLALVEQFF.

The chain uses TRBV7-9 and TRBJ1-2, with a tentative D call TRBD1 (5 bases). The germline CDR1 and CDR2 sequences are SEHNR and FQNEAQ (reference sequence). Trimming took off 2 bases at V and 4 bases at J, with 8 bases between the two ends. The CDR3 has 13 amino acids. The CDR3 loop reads CASSLPGSYGYTF. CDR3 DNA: TGTGCCAGCAGCTTACCAGGGTCCTATGGCTACACCTTC.

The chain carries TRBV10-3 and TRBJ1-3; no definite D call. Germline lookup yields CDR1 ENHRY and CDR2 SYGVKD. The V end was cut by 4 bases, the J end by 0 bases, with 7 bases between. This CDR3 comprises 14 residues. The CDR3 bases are TGTGCCATCAGTGGGAGCAACTCTGGAAACACCATATATTTT. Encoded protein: CAISGSNSGNTIYF.

This CDR3 reads CASRRGGGGNTIYF. Written as DNA, the CDR3 is TGTGCCAGCCGAAGGGGGGGAGGTGGAAACACCATATATTTT. The V call is TRBV6-5, the J call TRBJ1-3; D possibly corresponds to TRBD1 (6 bases). The CDR3 length is 14 residues. Germline V gene data show CDR1 as MNHEY and CDR2 as SVGAGI. V gave up 8 bases and J gave up 3 bases, with 14 bases separating them.

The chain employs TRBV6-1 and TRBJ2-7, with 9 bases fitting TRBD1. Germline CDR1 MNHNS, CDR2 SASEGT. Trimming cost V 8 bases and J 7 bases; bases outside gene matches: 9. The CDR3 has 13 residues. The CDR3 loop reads CASRQGGYGEQYF. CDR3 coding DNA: TGTGCCAGCCGACAGGGGGGTTATGGGGAGCAGTACTTC.

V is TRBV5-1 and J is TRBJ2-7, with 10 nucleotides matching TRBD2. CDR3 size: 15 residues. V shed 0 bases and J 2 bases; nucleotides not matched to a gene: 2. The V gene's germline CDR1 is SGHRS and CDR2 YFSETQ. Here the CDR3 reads CASSLGAGGTYEQYF. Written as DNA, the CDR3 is TGCGCCAGCAGCTTGGGAGCGGGAGGGACCTACGAGCAGTACTTC. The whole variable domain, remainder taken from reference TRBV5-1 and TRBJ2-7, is KAGVTQTPRYLIKTRGQQVTLSCSPISGHRSVSWYQQTPGQGLQFLFEYFSETQRNKGNFPGRFSGRQFSNSRSEMNVSTLELGDSALYLCASSLGAGGTYEQYFGPGTRLTVT.

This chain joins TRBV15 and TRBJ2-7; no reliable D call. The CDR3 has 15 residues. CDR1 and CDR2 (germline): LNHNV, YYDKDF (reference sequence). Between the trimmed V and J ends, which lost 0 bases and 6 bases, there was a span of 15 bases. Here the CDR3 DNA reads TGTGCCACCAGCAGAGAGGGTACGTTTTCGGGCGAGCAGTACTTC. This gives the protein CATSREGTFSGEQYF.

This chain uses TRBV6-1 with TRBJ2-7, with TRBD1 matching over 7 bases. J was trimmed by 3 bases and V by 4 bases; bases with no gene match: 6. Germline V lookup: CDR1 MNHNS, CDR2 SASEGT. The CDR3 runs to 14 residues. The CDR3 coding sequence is TGTGCCAGCAGTGTACAGCGACAGGGCTACGAGCAGTACTTC. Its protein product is CASSVQRQGYEQYF.

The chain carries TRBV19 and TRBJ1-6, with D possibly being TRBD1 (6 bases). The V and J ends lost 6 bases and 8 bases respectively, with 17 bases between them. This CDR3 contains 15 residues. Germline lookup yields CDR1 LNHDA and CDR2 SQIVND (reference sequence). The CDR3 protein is CASSIQGLGDSPLHF. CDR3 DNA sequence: TGTGCCAGTAGCATTCAGGGGTTAGGAGATTCACCCCTCCACTTT.

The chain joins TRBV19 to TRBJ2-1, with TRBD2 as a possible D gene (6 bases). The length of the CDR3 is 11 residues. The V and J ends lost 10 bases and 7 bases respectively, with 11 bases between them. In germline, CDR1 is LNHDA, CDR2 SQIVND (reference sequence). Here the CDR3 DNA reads TGTGCCACTAGACTAGGAAATGAGCAGTTCTTC. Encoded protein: CATRLGNEQFF. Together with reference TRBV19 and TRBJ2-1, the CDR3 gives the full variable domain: DGGITQSPKYLFRKEGQNVTLSCEQNLNHDAMYWYRQDPGQGLRLIYYSQIVNDFQKGDIAEGYSVSREKKESFPLTVTSAQKNPTAFYLCATRLGNEQFFGPGTRLTVL.

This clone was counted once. The CDR3 DNA reads as TGCAGCGTTGAGAGGTCGGTGGCGGCGGAGACCCAGTACTTC. Translation: CSVERSVAAETQYF. The rearrangement links TRBV29-1 to TRBJ2-5; the D is unclear. Germline assignment: CDR1 SQVTM and CDR2 ANQGSEA. This CDR3 contains 14 residues. Trimming shortened V by 3 bases and J by 5 bases, and 16 bases separated the two germline ends.

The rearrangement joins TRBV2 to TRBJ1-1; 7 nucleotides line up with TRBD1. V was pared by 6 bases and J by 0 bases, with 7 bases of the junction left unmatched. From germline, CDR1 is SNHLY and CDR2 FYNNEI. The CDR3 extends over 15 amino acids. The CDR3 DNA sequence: TGTGCCAGCAGCAGAGGGGGCACACTGAACACTGAAGCTTTCTTT. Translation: CASSRGGTLNTEAFF.

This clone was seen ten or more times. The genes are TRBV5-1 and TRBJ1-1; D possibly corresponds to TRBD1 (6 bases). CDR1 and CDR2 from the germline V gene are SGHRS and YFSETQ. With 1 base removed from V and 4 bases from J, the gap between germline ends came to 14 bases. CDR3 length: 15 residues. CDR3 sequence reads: CASSLTTGASTEAFF. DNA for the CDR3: TGCGCCAGCAGCTTGACGACAGGAGCGAGCACTGAAGCTTTCTTT. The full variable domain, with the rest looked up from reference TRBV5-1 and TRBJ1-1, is KAGVTQTPRYLIKTRGQQVTLSCSPISGHRSVSWYQQTPGQGLQFLFEYFSETQRNKGNFPGRFSGRQFSNSRSEMNVSTLELGDSALYLCASSLTTGASTEAFFGQGTRLTVV.

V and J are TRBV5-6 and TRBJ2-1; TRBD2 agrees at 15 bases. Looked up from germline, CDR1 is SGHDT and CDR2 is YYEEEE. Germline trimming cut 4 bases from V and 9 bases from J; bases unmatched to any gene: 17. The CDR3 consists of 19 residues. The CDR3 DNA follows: TGTGCCAGCAGCCTCAGGGGCCCCGGGACTAGCGGGAGGATCGGTGAGCAGTTCTTC. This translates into CASSLRGPGTSGRIGEQFF. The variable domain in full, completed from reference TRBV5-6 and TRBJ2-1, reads DAGVTQSPTHLIKTRGQQVTLRCSPKSGHDTVSWYQQALGQGPQFIFQYYEEEERQRGNFPDRFSGHQFPNYSSELNVNALLLGDSALYLCASSLRGPGTSGRIGEQFFGPGTRLTVL.

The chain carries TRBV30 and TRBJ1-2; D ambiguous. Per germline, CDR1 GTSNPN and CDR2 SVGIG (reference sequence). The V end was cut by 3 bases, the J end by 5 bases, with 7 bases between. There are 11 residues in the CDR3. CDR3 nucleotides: TGTGCCTGGAGAGCTGTATATGGCTACACCTTC. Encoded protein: CAWRAVYGYTF.

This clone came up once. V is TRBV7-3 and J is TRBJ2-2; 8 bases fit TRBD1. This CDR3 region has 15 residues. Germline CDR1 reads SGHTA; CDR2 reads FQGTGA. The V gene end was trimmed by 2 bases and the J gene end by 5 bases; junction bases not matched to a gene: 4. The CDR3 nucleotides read TGTGCCAGCAGCTTAGACAGGGGCCGGACCGGGGAGCTGTTTTTT. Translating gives CASSLDRGRTGELFF.

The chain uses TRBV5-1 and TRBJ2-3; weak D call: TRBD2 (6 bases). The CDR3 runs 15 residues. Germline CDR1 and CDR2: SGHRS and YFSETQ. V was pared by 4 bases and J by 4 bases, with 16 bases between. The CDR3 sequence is CASSPDLGLSDTQYF. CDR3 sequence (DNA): TGCGCCAGCAGCCCTGACTTGGGACTCTCAGATACGCAGTATTTT.

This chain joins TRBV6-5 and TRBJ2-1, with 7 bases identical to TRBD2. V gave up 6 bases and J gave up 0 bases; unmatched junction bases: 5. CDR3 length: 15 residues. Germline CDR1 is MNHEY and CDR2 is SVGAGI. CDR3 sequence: CASRDGGSSYNEQFF. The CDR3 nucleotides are TGTGCCAGCAGGGACGGGGGGAGCTCCTACAATGAGCAGTTCTTC.